The T cell receptor beta chain described here comes from a study of cytomegalovirus exposure and HLA in healthy donors. Study details: Genotyping of 300 to 450 donors showed that 80% to 85% belonged to the Caucasian-associated ancestry cluster.

The CDR3 has 16 residues. V shed 1 base, J shed 3 bases, and the junction held 4 bases outside the gene matches. Looked up from germline, CDR1 is LNHNV and CDR2 is YYDKDF (reference sequence). A remark on this clone: Its antigen is not identified.

This PCR relied on a set of 60 Vbeta primers and 13 Jbeta primers. Sequencing was performed with immunoSEQ multiplex PCR; in TCRdb, only in-frame clones are kept and a portion is missing. The data show some 100,000 clones, about 80% seen once. Study results and limitations: Relative to equally common others, HLA-associated TCR beta chains showed greater clonal expansion in a later analysis. The study recorded 150 to 200 TCR beta chains that were cytomegalovirus-associated. Evidence from a later analysis indicated that most CMV-associated TCR beta chains looked HLA-restricted.

The sample taken for sequencing was PBMCs. The rearrangement uses TRBV15 and TRBJ2-3, with 10 positions matching TRBD2. The clonotype comes from a woman aged 45-59 years in good health and CMV-seropositive. CDR3 bases: TGTGCCACCAGCAGAGGAGCGGGGGGGACGACAGATACGCAGTATTTT. It yields the protein CATSRGAGGTTDTQYF.